This T cell receptor (beta chain) comes out of a study of T-cell memory formation after mild COVID-19. Across the study: Most TCR clusters belonged to a single donor.

This clonotype was seen many times. As yet, its antigen is unknown. Findings and limits, study-wide: Clones that contracted from day 15 to 85 were balanced CD4/CD8, while later expanders leaned CD4+.

The germline gives CDR1 KGHSH, CDR2 LQKENI. V lost 0 bases to trimming and J lost 3 bases, with 9 bases between them. The length of the CDR3 is 15 residues. TCRdb reanalysed the 5' RACE reads using MiXCR and keeps one entry per CDR3 protein. The sample includes around 300,000 distinct CDR3 sequences, roughly 13% of them seen just once. Sequenced sample: PBMCs or a T cell subset sorted from them (not recorded which). This receptor was taken from a man younger than 35 who had mild COVID-19 (a few samples of this study predate the infection). Cell type and time point are not known. J is TRBJ2-1 and V is TRBV18, with D hard to call. CDR3 amino acids: CASSPPDGNYNEQFF. The CDR3 region has the DNA TGTGCCAGCTCACCACCCGACGGAAACTACAATGAGCAGTTCTTC.